A selection of T cell receptor beta chains follows, all from one sample in a study of blood T cell repertoires in COVID-19. Produced via immunoSEQ multiplex PCR; TCRdb's table is partial and in-frame only. The sample has a few hundred thousand clones; around 89% are singletons. The sample taken for sequencing was PBMCs or T cells enriched from blood (not recorded which). The receptors were sampled from a woman aged 40 to 50 who had recovered from COVID-19. Both conserved end residues are part of each CDR3. D genes are given only for firm matches. Only some rows state a clone size, as once, few, many or a class for expanded clones.

j_call	v_call	cdr3_length	clone_size	d_call	cdr3_nt	cdr3_aa
TRBJ2-7	TRBV19	15	once	TRBD1	TGTGCCAGTAGTAATACCGGGACAGGGGTTCACGAGCAGTACTTC	CASSNTGTGVHEQYF
TRBJ2-1	TRBV7-2	13	-	-	TGTGCCAGCAGTATCCCCCAGATGAATGAGCAGTTCTTC	CASSIPQMNEQFF
TRBJ1-1	TRBV6-5	13	-	TRBD1	TGTGCCAGCAGTCAGGGGGCGTGGGCTGAAGCTTTCTTT	CASSQGAWAEAFF
TRBJ2-1	TRBV7-2	15	-	TRBD2	TGTGCCAGCAGCCGGGTGGGAGGGCAATACAATGAGCAGTTCTTC	CASSRVGGQYNEQFF
TRBJ2-5	TRBV7-2	15	-	TRBD2	TGTGCCAGTGGGCGGACTAGCGGGAACCAAGAGACCCAGTACTTC	CASGRTSGNQETQYF
TRBJ1-1	TRBV12-5	13	-	-	TGTGCTAGTGGTTTGGAGGCGAGGACTGAAGCTTTCTTT	CASGLEARTEAFF
TRBJ1-5	TRBV19	12	once	-	TGTGCCAGTAGCGTTGTTCAGCAGCCCCAGCATTTT	CASSVVQQPQHF
TRBJ1-5	TRBV2	15	-	-	TGTGCCAGCAGTGAAGCGGTAGGGGTCAATCAGCCCCAGCATTTT	CASSEAVGVNQPQHF
TRBJ2-7	TRBV4-3	15	-	-	TGCGCCAGCAGCCAAGATCGGAGGGGTGGCTACGAGCAGTACTTC	CASSQDRRGGYEQYF
TRBJ2-1	TRBV7-3	15	few	-	TGTGCCAGCAGCCCCGCGGGACGGGAGTACAATGAGCAGTTCTTC	CASSPAGREYNEQFF
TRBJ2-5	TRBV24-1	14	-	TRBD1	TGTGCCACCAGTGACGGGACAGGCCAAGAGACCCAGTACTTC	CATSDGTGQETQYF
TRBJ2-7	TRBV7-9	12	many	-	TGTGCCAGCAGCGGCTACAGCTACGAGCAGTACTTC	CASSGYSYEQYF
TRBJ2-7	TRBV4-3	15	-	TRBD1	TGCGCCAGCAGCCAAGGGGGGCGGACAGGGGACGAGCAGTACTTC	CASSQGGRTGDEQYF
TRBJ2-5	TRBV7-7	14	once	TRBD2	TGTGCTAGCAGCCCGGGACTAGCGGTAGAGACCCAGTACTTC	CASSPGLAVETQYF
TRBJ2-3	TRBV29-1	15	-	TRBD2	TGCAGCGCCGCTATAAGCGGGGCCTTCACAGATACGCAGTATTTT	CSAAISGAFTDTQYF
TRBJ2-7	TRBV18	15	-	-	TGTGCCAGCTCACCTTTGGGCCAGGGACTTTACGAGCAGTACTTC	CASSPLGQGLYEQYF
TRBJ1-4	TRBV2	17	-	TRBD1	TGTGCCAGCAGTTACGGGACAGGGACGGTGACTAATGAAAAACTGTTTTTT	CASSYGTGTVTNEKLFF
TRBJ2-1	TRBV7-9	14	-	-	TGTGCCAGCAGCCCTACCAGGACAGACAATGAGCAGTTCTTC	CASSPTRTDNEQFF
TRBJ1-5	TRBV9	14	-	-	TGTGCCAGCAGCGTGGACAGTTCCAATCAGCCCCAGCATTTT	CASSVDSSNQPQHF
TRBJ1-2	TRBV18	15	-	-	TGTGCCAGCTCACCAACGACAGGCTCCATGGGCGGCTACACCTTC	CASSPTTGSMGGYTF
TRBJ2-1	TRBV7-8	15	-	-	TGTGCCAGCAGCTTCGGTAGACAACATTACAATGAGCAGTTCTTC	CASSFGRQHYNEQFF
TRBJ2-7	TRBV18	13	-	TRBD1	TGTGCCAGTTCACCGGGACAGTTCTACGAGCAGTACTTC	CASSPGQFYEQYF
TRBJ1-2	TRBV30	14	-	-	TGTGCCTGGAGGGCCGGGGGGTGGGACTATGGCTACACCTTC	CAWRAGGWDYGYTF
TRBJ2-5	TRBV27	15	once	-	TGTGCCAGCAGTTTTTTACTATCGTCGGTAGAGACCCAGTACTTC	CASSFLLSSVETQYF
TRBJ2-7	TRBV9	14	once	TRBD1	TGTGCCAGCAGCGCCGGGACAGGGGGCTACGAGCAGTACTTC	CASSAGTGGYEQYF
TRBJ2-1	TRBV5-1	13	-	TRBD1	TGCGCCAGCTGCCCGCAGGGGGACAATGAGCAGTTCTTC	CASCPQGDNEQFF